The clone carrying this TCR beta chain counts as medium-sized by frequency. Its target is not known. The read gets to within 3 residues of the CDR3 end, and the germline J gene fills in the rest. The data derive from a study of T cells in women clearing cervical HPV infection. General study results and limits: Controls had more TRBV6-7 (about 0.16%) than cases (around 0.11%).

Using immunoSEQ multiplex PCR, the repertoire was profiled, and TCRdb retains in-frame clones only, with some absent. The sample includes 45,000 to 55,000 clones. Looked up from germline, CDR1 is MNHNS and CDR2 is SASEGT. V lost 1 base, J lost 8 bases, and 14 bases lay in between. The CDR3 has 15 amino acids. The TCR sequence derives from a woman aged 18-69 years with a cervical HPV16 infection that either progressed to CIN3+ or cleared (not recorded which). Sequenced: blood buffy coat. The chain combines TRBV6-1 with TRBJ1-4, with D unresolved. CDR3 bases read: TGTGCCAGCAGTGAAGAGGAGGGTAGGTGGGAAAAA. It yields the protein CASSEEEGRWEK. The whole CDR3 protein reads CASSEEEGRWEKLFF.